This T cell receptor beta chain was identified in a study of cytomegalovirus exposure and HLA in healthy donors. A word on this clone: The antigen is not known.

The donors belonged to the roughly 120-subject validation cohort, separate from the roughly 700-subject first cohort. Here immunoSEQ multiplex PCR was the method, and the copy in TCRdb shows in-frame clones only, minus some. Here the sample spans 300,000 or so clones, approximately 85% being singletons. Study results and caveats: A classifier reportedly called cytomegalovirus status with high sensitivity and specificity. Most TCR sequences showed up rarely, but some public TCRs showed up in many donors.

The length of the CDR3 is 18 residues. Specimen: PBMCs. The V call is TRBV21-1, the J call TRBJ1-1. TRBV21-1 is labeled a pseudogene. This clonotype was sampled from a man under 40 in good health and CMV-seronegative. The DNA for the CDR3 is TGTGCCAGCAGCAAACCACCCGGAGGGGGGGGATGGAACACTGAAGCTTTCTTT. Its protein is CASSKPPGGGGWNTEAFF.